These 8 T cell receptor beta chains were all obtained from the same sample, sequenced in a study of Ad26.COV2.S vaccination and SARS-CoV-2 variants. Sequencing was performed with immunoSEQ multiplex PCR; in TCRdb, only in-frame clones are kept and a portion is missing. The repertoire holds some 400,000 clones, about 88% seen once, with about 1.9% in the top ten. The treatment denotes: around 19 received Ad26.COV2.S at low or high dose, single or two shots; 5 received placebo; per-sample allocation not given. Day 63 following the first vaccine or placebo injection was when the samples were taken. The input for sequencing was peripheral blood, taken in a trial of Ad26.COV2.S vaccine versus placebo. These receptors came from a person aged 18-60 years who received the Ad26.COV2.S COVID-19 vaccine or a placebo.

This chain connects TRBV9 to TRBJ1-1; D unclear. V lost 3 bases and J lost 10, with 19 bases in between. Germline values: CDR1 SGDLS, CDR2 YYNGEE. The CDR3 sequence is 14 residues long. Written as DNA, the CDR3 is TGTGCCAGCAGCGCAATCCATACAGAGGATCGAGCTTTCTTT. It codes for CASSAIHTEDRAFF. Using reference TRBV9 and TRBJ1-1 for the parts outside the CDR3, the full variable domain is DSGVTQTPKHLITATGQRVTLRCSPRSGDLSVYWYQQSLDQGLQFLIQYYNGEERAKGNILERFSAQQFPDLHSELNLSSLELGDSALYFCASSAIHTEDRAFFGQGTRLTVV.

This clone has a single count. The gene calls are TRBV9 and TRBJ1-2, with TRBD1 matching 7 bases. Unmatched junction bases numbered 4, after V lost 0 bases and J lost 5 bases. The CDR3 extends over 14 amino acids. Germline CDR1 is SGDLS and CDR2 is YYNGEE. The CDR3 nucleotides are TGTGCCAGCAGCGTAGAGGGGGCGTTTTATGGCTACACCTTC. It specifies CASSVEGAFYGYTF.

The chain links TRBV5-6 to TRBJ2-7; D unresolved. The CDR3 totals 12 residues. V was cut by 5 bases and J by 6 bases, with 12 bases left in between. The germline V gene has CDR1 SGHDT and CDR2 YYEEEE. The CDR3 region has the DNA TGTGCCAGCAGGCTCGCGGTGGGCGAGCAGTACTTC. It codes for CASRLAVGEQYF.

This rearrangement joins TRBV7-7 to TRBJ2-5; 9 nucleotides line up with TRBD1. CDR3 length: 13 amino acids. CDR1 and CDR2 from the germline V gene are SSHAT and FNYEAQ (reference sequence). V lost 5 bases to trimming and J lost 6 bases; unmatched junction nucleotides: 4. The CDR3 loop is CASSAGQGKTQYF. The CDR3 coding sequence is TGTGCCAGCAGCGCAGGACAGGGGAAGACCCAGTACTTC.

This sequence joins TRBV7-2 and TRBJ2-7; D is uncertain. Per the germline V gene, CDR1 is SGHTA and CDR2 is FQGNSA. The V end lost 5 bases, the J end lost 0 bases, and 11 bases lay between the germline ends. This CDR3 region has 14 residues. CDR3 DNA: TGTGCCAGCAGCCTACTCCATAGCTCCTACGAGCAGTACTTC. Its translation: CASSLLHSSYEQYF.

The chain is built from TRBV7-2 and TRBJ2-7, with 7 positions matching TRBD2. The CDR3 runs to 13 residues. Unmatched junction bases numbered 7, after V lost 6 bases and J lost 5 bases. Germline assignment: CDR1 SGHTA and CDR2 FQGNSA. The CDR3: CASSRWGGDEQYF. CDR3 DNA: TGTGCCAGCAGTAGGTGGGGAGGGGACGAGCAGTACTTC.

V is TRBV28 and J is TRBJ2-1, with D possibly TRBD1 on 5 matching bases. The germline V and J ends were trimmed by 7 bases and 4 bases, with 17 bases remaining between them. CDR3 length: 15 residues. Germline CDR1 is MDHEN and CDR2 is SYDVKM. The CDR3 DNA follows: TGTGCCAGCAACTTAGGGGCCCCTAAATACAATGAGCAGTTCTTC. It encodes CASNLGAPKYNEQFF.

V gene TRBV18 combines with J gene TRBJ2-3; tentatively, D is TRBD1 (5 bases). Trimming cost V 3 bases and J 3 bases, with 10 bases left between them. The CDR3 spans 14 residues. Germline values: CDR1 KGHSH, CDR2 LQKENI. The CDR3: CASSPGLRTDTQYF. The CDR3 DNA follows: TGTGCCAGCTCACCGGGGCTTAGGACAGATACGCAGTATTTT. Drawing the rest from reference TRBV18 and TRBJ2-3, the complete variable domain is NAGVMQNPRHLVRRRGQEARLRCSPMKGHSHVYWYRQLPEEGLKFMVYLQKENIIDESGMPKERFSAEFPKEGPSILRIQQVVRGDSAAYFCASSPGLRTDTQYFGPGTRLTVL.